The 13 T cell receptor beta chains below all came from one sample that was sequenced in a study of blood T cell repertoires in COVID-19. Profiled with immunoSEQ multiplex PCR; TCRdb holds only in-frame clones, not every one. The sample includes roughly 140,000 clones, around 84% of them seen just once. The sequenced sample consisted of PBMCs or T cells enriched from blood (not recorded which). Source of these receptors: a man in his forties or fifties who had recovered from COVID-19.

The V gene is TRBV5-1, the J gene TRBJ2-7; TRBD2 matches at 8 bases. The CDR3 extends over 15 amino acids. V gave up 3 bases and J gave up 1 base; unmatched junction bases: 6. CDR1 is SGHRS and CDR2 is YFSETQ in the germline V gene. For the CDR3, the DNA is TGCGCCAGCAGCTCAACAAGCGGGGGTTCCTACGAGCAGTACTTC. Protein product: CASSSTSGGSYEQYF.

The CDR3 loop reads CARSWVRDRLNTEAFF. CDR3 coding DNA: TGTGCCAGAAGCTGGGTCCGGGACAGATTAAACACTGAAGCTTTCTTT. The chain is built from TRBV7-5 and TRBJ1-1; the DNA was not compared with TRBD1, the D call given in the table. TRBV7-5 is designated a pseudogene. The CDR3 has 16 amino acids.

The J gene is TRBJ1-5, the V gene TRBV12-5, with D perhaps matching TRBD1 (6 bases). V gave up 6 bases and J gave up 3 bases, with 12 bases separating them. The CDR3 is 14 amino acids. Germline CDR1 is LGHNT and CDR2 is FRNRAP. This chain's CDR3 is CASGPDRNNQPQHF. CDR3 nucleotide sequence: TGTGCTAGTGGCCCCGACAGGAACAATCAGCCCCAGCATTTT.

This chain joins TRBV5-4 and TRBJ2-6; TRBD1 is a possible D gene (6 bases). The CDR3 runs to 17 residues. V lost 1 base and J 1 base, leaving 12 bases between the germline ends. Germline CDR1 reads SGHNT; CDR2 reads YYREEE (reference sequence). This CDR3 is CASSLLQGRSGANVLTF. The CDR3 DNA is TGTGCCAGCAGCTTGTTACAGGGACGATCTGGGGCCAACGTCCTGACTTTC.

The chain uses TRBV12-5 and TRBJ2-3; TRBD1 matches at 7 bases. Germline V gene sequence: CDR1 LGHNT, CDR2 FRNRAP. J lost 0 bases, V lost 0 bases, and 15 bases had no gene match. This CDR3 region has 20 residues. The CDR3 nucleotides are TGTGCTAGTGGTTTGGTACAGAGGGGGCTACTTAATCCTAGCACAGATACGCAGTATTTT. Protein: CASGLVQRGLLNPSTDTQYF.

J is TRBJ1-2 and V is TRBV7-2; 7 positions agree with TRBD1. Germline V CDR1 and CDR2: SGHTA, FQGNSA. The CDR3 spans 16 residues. V gave up 1 base and J gave up 4 bases; unmatched junction bases: 9. Here the CDR3 reads CASSLVVGGAGYGYTF. CDR3 nucleotides: TGTGCCAGCAGCTTAGTTGTAGGGGGCGCGGGCTATGGCTACACCTTC.

This clone was found a few times. J is TRBJ2-2 and V is TRBV3-1 (or the pseudogene TRBV3-2), with D unresolved. This CDR3 has 13 amino acids. CDR1 LGHDT and CDR2 YNNKEL come from the germline V gene (reference sequence). Trimming took 4 bases from V and 4 from J, leaving 7 bases between them. CDR3 sequence: CASSRPGTGELFF. As DNA, the CDR3 is TGTGCCAGCAGCCGACCGGGCACCGGGGAGCTGTTTTTT.

J is TRBJ2-2 and V is TRBV9; 7 bases align to TRBD2. V gave up 3 bases and J gave up 3 bases; unmatched junction bases: 8. CDR3 length equals 16 residues. CDR1 is SGDLS and CDR2 is YYNGEE in the germline V gene. The CDR3, as DNA: TGTGCCAGCAGCGCCTTAGGCCGGGGGGACACCGGGGAGCTGTTTTTT. This sequence encodes CASSALGRGDTGELFF.

V gene TRBV29-1 combines with J gene TRBJ1-2; weak D call: TRBD1 (5 bases). The length of the CDR3 is 13 residues. Germline V gene data show CDR1 as SQVTM and CDR2 as ANQGSEA. V was cut by 4 bases and J by 3 bases, with 12 bases left in between. The CDR3 nucleotides read TGCAGCGTTGTGGAGGGGACCCACTATGGCTACACCTTC. This sequence encodes CSVVEGTHYGYTF.

V usage is TRBV5-1 and J usage is TRBJ2-1, with 7 positions matching TRBD2. This CDR3 comprises 15 residues. J lost 5 bases, V lost 0 bases, and 5 bases had no gene match. Germline V gives CDR1 SGHRS, CDR2 YFSETQ. CDR3 nucleotides: TGCGCCAGCAGCTTGGAGGTGGCGGGAGACAATGAGCAGTTCTTC. This translates into CASSLEVAGDNEQFF.

The chain recombines TRBV4-1 with TRBJ2-5, with 8 bases lining up with TRBD1. CDR3 length: 17 residues. Trimming cost V 4 bases and J 2 bases; bases outside gene matches: 12. Germline V gene data show CDR1 as MGHRA and CDR2 as YSYEKL. CDR3 protein: CASSLTLGQVGQETQYF. CDR3 coding DNA: TGCGCCAGCAGCCTGACCTTGGGACAGGTTGGTCAAGAGACCCAGTACTTC.

This clone turned up a few times. The chain recombines TRBV14 with TRBJ1-1, with D perhaps TRBD1 (5 bases). CDR3 length: 13 amino acids. V lost 1 base and J 11 bases, leaving 14 bases between the germline ends. Per germline, CDR1 SGHDN and CDR2 FVKESK. The CDR3 is CASSQVGRVRAFF. CDR3 in DNA: TGTGCCAGCAGCCAAGTTGGCAGGGTGAGGGCTTTCTTT.

Only a few counts were recorded for this clone. The CDR3, as DNA: TGTGCCAGCAGCCGCATCATGGGACAGGGGGATTCACCCCTCCACTTT. Protein: CASSRIMGQGDSPLHF. The chain uses TRBV7-9 and TRBJ1-6; the match to TRBD1 covers 11 bases. Per germline, CDR1 SEHNR and CDR2 FQNEAQ (reference sequence). CDR3 length: 16 residues. Germline trimming cut 5 bases from V and 8 bases from J; bases unmatched to any gene: 8.